This entry describes one TCR beta chain. Per the authors' pipeline: How many nucleated cells were present was estimated from reference gene primer amplification. Measured with immunoSEQ multiplex PCR; TCRdb has only the in-frame clones, and not every one. The V and J calls and clone size are taken from that table; D and trimming were inferred from the DNA. The sample consists of about 330,000 clones, approximately 85% of them appearing once. This CDR3 spans 16 amino acids. V shed 1 base and J shed 0 bases, with 9 bases lying between them. Germline V gene data show CDR1 as LNHDA and CDR2 as SQIVND (reference sequence). The data originate from a study of blood T cell repertoires in COVID-19. Study-wide background: Acute and convalescent COVID-19 samples came from the United States, Italy and Spain. The cDNA or gDNA used as material had been derived from T cells, B-cell-depleted T cells, or PBMCs.

The chain employs TRBV19 and TRBJ2-2, with D perhaps matching TRBD1 (6 bases). Sample: peripheral blood. The clonotype was recovered from a human donor in a cohort sampled during active COVID-19. The chain's CDR3 is CASSIVRGSNTGELFF. The CDR3 DNA reads TGTGCCAGTAGTATAGTAAGGGGGTCGAACACCGGGGAGCTGTTTTTT.